What follows are 19 T cell receptor beta chains derived from one specimen sequenced in a study of T-cell memory formation after mild COVID-19. TCRdb recomputed calls from the 5' RACE reads with MiXCR, one row per CDR3 protein. Here the sample spans almost 550,000 distinct CDR3 sequences, roughly 20% being singletons. Sequenced: PBMCs or a T cell subset sorted from them (not recorded which). The receptor source for this set is an adult woman who had mild COVID-19 (a few samples of this study predate the infection). Cell type and time point are not known.

This clonotype has a count of ten or more. The rearrangement links TRBV11-2 to TRBJ2-4; D not resolved. The CDR3 is 14 amino acids. Trimming took off 5 bases at V and 3 bases at J, with 11 bases between the two ends. Looked up from germline, CDR1 is SGHAT and CDR2 is FQNNGV. CDR3 DNA sequence: TGTGCCAGCAGCAGCCAGGTTTACAAAAACATTCAGTACTTC. This translates into CASSSQVYKNIQYF.

There are a few counts of this clonotype. This chain links TRBV29-1 with TRBJ1-2, with no clear D. Trimming took 8 bases from V and 4 from J, leaving 14 bases between them. Germline V gene sequence: CDR1 SQVTM, CDR2 ANQGSEA. The length of the CDR3 is 12 residues. The chain's CDR3 is CSCIGPLYGYTF. As DNA, the CDR3 is TGCAGCTGTATTGGGCCGCTCTATGGCTACACCTTC.

The chain is built from TRBV14 and TRBJ2-7; D remains unclear. V lost 0 bases, J lost 2 bases, and 8 bases lay in between. CDR1 and CDR2 from the germline V gene are SGHDN and FVKESK. This CDR3 is 14 amino acids long. CDR3 nucleotide sequence: TGTGCCAGCAGCCAAGATCCATATCCCTACGAGCAGTACTTC. As protein: CASSQDPYPYEQYF.

V and J are TRBV12-3 or TRBV12-4 and TRBJ1-3, with TRBD1 matching 8 bases. The ends lost 6 bases at V and 2 bases at J; junction bases unmatched: 3. CDR3 size: 14 residues. CDR3 loop: CASRQGAAGNTIYF. CDR3 in DNA: TGTGCCAGCAGGCAGGGGGCGGCTGGAAACACCATATATTTT.

The rearrangement uses TRBV6-5 and TRBJ2-7; possibly TRBD1 or TRBD2 for D (5 bases each). V lost 4 bases to trimming and J lost 4 bases, with 14 bases between them. This CDR3 contains 14 residues. The germline V gene encodes CDR1 MNHEY and CDR2 SVGAGI. The chain's CDR3 is CASSWGREAYEQYF. The CDR3 DNA follows: TGTGCCAGCAGTTGGGGACGGGAAGCATACGAGCAGTACTTC.

A few counts support this clonotype. V gene TRBV4-3 combines with J gene TRBJ2-1, with D possibly matching TRBD2 (5 bases). This CDR3 spans 13 amino acids. The germline CDR1 and CDR2 sequences are LGHNA and YSLEER. V lost 4 bases and J lost 6, with 10 bases in between. CDR3 nucleotides: TGCGCCAGCAGCCGTAGCGTGGGCAATGAGCAGTTCTTC. Amino acids: CASSRSVGNEQFF.

The rearrangement links TRBV11-3 to TRBJ2-7, with 7 bases matching TRBD1. Looked up from germline, CDR1 is SGHNT and CDR2 is YENEEA. With V trimmed by 4 bases and J by 2 bases, 8 bases remained unmatched. This CDR3 has 15 residues. This CDR3 is CASSSGRQGAYEQYF. The CDR3 nucleotides are TGTGCCAGCAGCTCCGGACGACAGGGAGCCTACGAGCAGTACTTC. The full variable domain, with the rest looked up from reference TRBV11-3 and TRBJ2-7, is EAGVVQSPRYKIIEKKQPVAFWCNPISGHNTLYWYLQNLGQGPELLIRYENEEAVDDSQLPKDRFSAERLKGVDSTLKIQPAELGDSAVYLCASSSGRQGAYEQYFGPGTRLTVT.

The V and J genes are TRBV6-5 and TRBJ1-2, with 7 bases aligning to TRBD1. Germline values: CDR1 MNHEY, CDR2 SVGAGI. V shed 2 bases, J shed 8 bases, and the junction held 5 bases outside the gene matches. The CDR3 runs 13 residues. The DNA for the CDR3 is TGTGCCAGCAGTTACCTACAGGGGAGCGGCTACACCTTC. Translating it yields CASSYLQGSGYTF.

This clonotype was observed a few times. The V gene is TRBV14, the J gene TRBJ2-7; 7 nucleotides match TRBD2. V lost 1 base, J lost 4 bases, and 10 bases stayed unmatched. The CDR3 spans 16 residues. CDR1 and CDR2 from the germline V gene are SGHDN and FVKESK. DNA for the CDR3: TGTGCCAGCAGCCAAGGATCGCGCGGGAGTCAGTACGAGCAGTACTTC. Encoded protein: CASSQGSRGSQYEQYF.

This clonotype has just a few counts. V usage is TRBV24-1 and J usage is TRBJ2-1; 7 nucleotides agree with TRBD2. The V gene's germline CDR1 is KGHDR and CDR2 SFDVKD. The CDR3 extends over 16 amino acids. V was clipped by 6 bases and J by 2 bases; unmatched bases: 9. CDR3 amino acids: CATSRDAAGTYNEQFF. The CDR3 nucleotides read TGTGCCACCAGTCGAGACGCAGCGGGGACCTACAATGAGCAGTTCTTC.

This clonotype came up a few times. This chain connects TRBV30 to TRBJ1-1, with TRBD1 as a possible D gene (5 bases). V shed 2 bases and J shed 5 bases, with 12 bases lying between them. This CDR3 spans 13 amino acids. Looked up from germline, CDR1 is GTSNPN and CDR2 is SVGIG (reference sequence). The CDR3 sequence: CAWSWLGGTEAFF. CDR3 coding DNA: TGTGCCTGGAGTTGGCTGGGGGGGACTGAAGCTTTCTTT.

V is TRBV5-1 and J is TRBJ2-1; tentatively, D is TRBD2 (6 bases). V gave up 5 bases and J gave up 9 bases, with 18 bases separating them. The germline V gene encodes CDR1 SGHRS and CDR2 YFSETQ. This CDR3 region has 14 residues. CDR3: CASRSRGSLGEQFF. The CDR3 DNA is TGCGCCAGCAGGTCCCGGGGGAGCCTTGGTGAGCAGTTCTTC.

This clonotype was seen only a few times. The chain employs TRBV3-1 and TRBJ1-1, with D possibly being TRBD1 (5 bases). The CDR3 has 15 amino acids. Looked up from germline, CDR1 is LGHDT and CDR2 is YNNKEL (reference sequence). V was pared by 1 base and J by 1 base, with 10 bases between. The CDR3 here is CASSQAGLPNTEAFF. CDR3 DNA sequence: TGTGCCAGCAGCCAAGCGGGACTCCCGAACACTGAAGCTTTCTTT. Filled out from reference TRBV3-1 and TRBJ1-1, the complete variable domain reads DTAVSQTPKYLVTQMGNDKSIKCEQNLGHDTMYWYKQDSKKFLKIMFSYNNKELIINETVPNRFSPKSPDKAHLNLHINSLELGDSAVYFCASSQAGLPNTEAFFGQGTRLTVV.

The sample holds a few counts of this clonotype. This sequence joins TRBV6-2 or TRBV6-3 and TRBJ2-1, with 8 bases fitting TRBD1. Germline CDR1 MNHEY, CDR2 SVGEGT. J was trimmed by 4 bases and V by 4 bases; bases with no gene match: 12. This CDR3 has 17 amino acids. CDR3 sequence reads: CASSLSWAGGRYNEQFF. For the CDR3, the DNA is TGTGCCAGCAGTTTAAGCTGGGCAGGGGGCCGATACAATGAGCAGTTCTTC.

The V call is TRBV7-2, the J call TRBJ1-5; no firm D call. CDR3 length: 15 amino acids. CDR1 and CDR2 (germline): SGHTA, FQGNSA. Trimming removed 5 bases from V and 8 bases from J, with 19 bases in between. This CDR3 is CASSTATGSQKPQHF. The CDR3 DNA is TGTGCCAGCAGCACCGCGACCGGCAGCCAAAAGCCCCAGCATTTT.

The CDR3 DNA sequence: TGCAGCGTTGAGTTCCTGGACAGGAACACCTACAATGAGCAGTTCTTC. The encoded protein is CSVEFLDRNTYNEQFF. V usage is TRBV29-1 and J usage is TRBJ2-1, with 7 bases identical to TRBD1. The junction had 10 bases not matched to a gene; V was cut back by 3 bases and J by 2 bases. The germline V gene encodes CDR1 SQVTM and CDR2 ANQGSEA. The CDR3 length is 16 residues.

This chain joins TRBV6-2 or TRBV6-3 and TRBJ2-7, with unresolved D. The V gene lost 8 bases and the J gene lost 2 bases, with 16 bases spanning the gap. The CDR3 sequence is 14 residues long. Germline assignment: CDR1 MNHEY and CDR2 SVGEGT. The CDR3 region is CASCDHGLTYEQYF. CDR3 nucleotides: TGTGCCAGCTGTGACCACGGGCTCACCTACGAGCAGTACTTC.

This clonotype was counted only a few times. V and J are TRBV12-3 or TRBV12-4 and TRBJ1-2; TRBD1 might be the D (6 bases). The V end lost 4 bases, the J end lost 7 bases, and 16 bases lay between the germline ends. The CDR3 runs 14 residues. CDR3: CASSSARGDGGYTF. CDR3 nucleotides: TGTGCCAGCAGTTCCGCCAGGGGTGACGGTGGCTACACCTTC.

In its sample, this clonotype was seen a few times. This rearrangement joins TRBV5-6 to TRBJ2-5, with 11 bases aligning to TRBD2. With 5 bases clipped from V and 5 bases from J, the junction kept 8 bases outside the gene matches. The germline gives CDR1 SGHDT, CDR2 YYEEEE. The CDR3 is made up of 15 amino acids. The CDR3 sequence is CASRTVAGGPETQYF. As DNA, the CDR3 is TGTGCCAGCAGGACGGTAGCGGGGGGGCCGGAGACCCAGTACTTC.